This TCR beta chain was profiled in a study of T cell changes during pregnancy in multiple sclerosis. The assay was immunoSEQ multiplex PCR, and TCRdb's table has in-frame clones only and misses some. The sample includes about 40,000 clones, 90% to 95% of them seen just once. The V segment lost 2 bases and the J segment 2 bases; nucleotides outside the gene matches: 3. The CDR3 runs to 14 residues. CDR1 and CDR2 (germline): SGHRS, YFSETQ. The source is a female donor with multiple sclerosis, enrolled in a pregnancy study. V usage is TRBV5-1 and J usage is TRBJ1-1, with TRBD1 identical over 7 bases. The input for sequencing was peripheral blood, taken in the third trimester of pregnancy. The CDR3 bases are TGCGCCAGCAGCTTCGGGACAGCTAACACTGAAGCTTTCTTT. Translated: CASSFGTANTEAFF.